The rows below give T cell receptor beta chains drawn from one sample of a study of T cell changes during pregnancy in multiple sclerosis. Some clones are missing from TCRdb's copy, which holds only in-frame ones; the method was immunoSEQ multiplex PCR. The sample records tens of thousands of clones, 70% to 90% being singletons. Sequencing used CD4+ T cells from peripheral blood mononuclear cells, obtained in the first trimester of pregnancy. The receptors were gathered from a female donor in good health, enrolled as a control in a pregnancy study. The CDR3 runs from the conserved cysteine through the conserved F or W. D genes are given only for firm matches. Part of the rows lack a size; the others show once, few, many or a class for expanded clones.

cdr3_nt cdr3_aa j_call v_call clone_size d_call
TGCGCCAGCAGCTCTTCCGGGACAGGGAACACCGGGGAGCTGTTTTTT CASSSSGTGNTGELFF TRBJ2-2 TRBV5-1 . TRBD1
TGTGCCAGCAGCGTGGGACTGAAGAGGTCCTACGAGCAGTACTTC CASSVGLKRSYEQYF TRBJ2-7 TRBV5-5 . .
TGTGCCAGCAGCTCCCGACAGGGGGCAAGGGTGGGCACTGAAGCTTTCTTT CASSSRQGARVGTEAFF TRBJ1-1 TRBV7-9 . TRBD1
TGTGCCAGCAGCTTAAATCCCAGATACAATGAGCAGTTCTTC CASSLNPRYNEQFF TRBJ2-1 TRBV7-2 . .
TGCAGCGCAGGGGGCGCCGGGGAGCTGTTTTTT CSAGGAGELFF TRBJ2-2 TRBV29-1 . TRBD1
TGTGCCAGCACCCTCGCGGGGCAGGGGGTAGGTGGGGCCAACGTCCTGACTTTC CASTLAGQGVGGANVLTF TRBJ2-6 TRBV28 . .
TGTGCCAGCAGTGAACGGTTAGGCGGAAGCTCCTACGAGCAGTACTTC CASSERLGGSSYEQYF TRBJ2-7 TRBV6-1 . .
TGCGCCAGCAGCACCGGGAGGATCACAGATACGCAGTATTTT CASSTGRITDTQYF TRBJ2-3 TRBV5-1 . TRBD2
TGTGCCAGCAGCGCGAGACAGGGGGCAGAAGCTTTCTTT CASSARQGAEAFF TRBJ1-1 TRBV7-3 few TRBD1
TGCGCCAGCAGCCATCAGGGTTCGTCGAACACTGAAGCTTTCTTT CASSHQGSSNTEAFF TRBJ1-1 TRBV4-1 . .
TGTGCCAGCAGGGGACAGGGAGTTGGTGAAGCTTTCTTT CASRGQGVGEAFF TRBJ1-1 TRBV6-1 . TRBD1
TGTGCCAGCAGCCCCAAGGGGTCCATACCGAACACTGAAGCTTTCTTT CASSPKGSIPNTEAFF TRBJ1-1 TRBV7-8 . .
TGTGCCATCAGTCAGGGGGCTGTAGACAAAAACATTCAGTACTTC CAISQGAVDKNIQYF TRBJ2-4 TRBV10-3 . TRBD1
TGTGCCAGCAGCGTAGAGAGCGGGAGGCGCACAGATACGCAGTATTTT CASSVESGRRTDTQYF TRBJ2-3 TRBV9 . TRBD2
TGTGCCAGCAGCCAAGTACCTAATACCACAGGGAGTGGGGCCAACGTCCTGACTTTC CASSQVPNTTGSGANVLTF TRBJ2-6 TRBV14 . .
TGTGCCAGCAGTGGATACAGGCGGTTTGATGAAAAACTGTTTTTT CASSGYRRFDEKLFF TRBJ1-4 TRBV2 . .
TGTGCCAGCAGCTTAAGCTCGGGACAGGGCATCTATGGCTACACCTTC CASSLSSGQGIYGYTF TRBJ1-2 TRBV7-3 . TRBD1
TGTGCCTGGAGTTTCCGTAAAACTCTCCCGTTCTTC CAWSFRKTLPFF TRBJ2-1 TRBV30 . .
TGCAGCGTTGCCGACAGTGCTGGAAACACCATATATTTT CSVADSAGNTIYF TRBJ1-3 TRBV29-1 . .
TGTGCCAGCTCACCATCGACGCGGGAGTGGGAGACCCAGTACTTC CASSPSTREWETQYF TRBJ2-5 TRBV18 few TRBD2
TGTGCCAGCAGCGAGGGGGATCCAGCTACCGCCTACGAGCAGTACTTC CASSEGDPATAYEQYF TRBJ2-7 TRBV9 . .
TGTGCCAGCAGCTTAGAACAGTCTCAGTACTTC CASSLEQSQYF TRBJ2-5 TRBV11-2 . .
TGTGCCAGCAGCTTGGTGGGGGCCGTCAATGAGCAGTTCTTC CASSLVGAVNEQFF TRBJ2-1 TRBV7-9 . .
TGTGCCAGCAGTAATATGTACGAGCAGTACTTC CASSNMYEQYF TRBJ2-7 TRBV2 once .